The 17 T cell receptor beta chains reported below all come from one sample, sequenced in a study of blood T cell repertoires in COVID-19. Libraries were prepared by immunoSEQ multiplex PCR; TCRdb keeps only in-frame clonotypes and omits some of them. The sample includes 60,000 or so clones, 89% of them seen just once. Input material: peripheral blood. The receptors stem from a man aged 55 to 70 with acute or convalescent COVID-19.

V gene TRBV7-8 combines with J gene TRBJ2-5, with a possible D match to TRBD1 (7 bases). The CDR3 has 17 amino acids. The V gene lost 2 bases and the J gene lost 6 bases, with 22 bases spanning the gap. Germline-derived CDR1 and CDR2 are SGHVS and FQNEAQ. DNA of the CDR3: TGTGCCAGCAGCTTATACGGGGCGGGACAGTCCAGACAGACCCAGTACTTC. Translated, it gives CASSLYGAGQSRQTQYF.

The chain links TRBV10-2 to TRBJ1-1; D is uncertain. Looked up from germline, CDR1 is WSHSY and CDR2 is SAAADI. The V end lost 4 bases, the J end lost 0 bases, and 18 bases lay between the germline ends. The CDR3 covers 17 residues. CDR3 amino acids: CASSGPTPKRVNTEAFF. CDR3 in DNA: TGCGCCAGCAGTGGACCGACGCCAAAGAGGGTGAACACTGAAGCTTTCTTT.

The J gene is TRBJ2-3, the V gene TRBV4-2; D remains unclear. Germline lookup yields CDR1 LGHNA and CDR2 YNFKEQ. This CDR3 has 14 amino acids. Trimming took 0 bases from V and 2 from J, leaving 6 bases between them. CDR3 nucleotide sequence: TGTGCCAGCAGCCAAGATTGGGCCACAGATACGCAGTATTTT. This sequence encodes CASSQDWATDTQYF.

The CDR3 reads CASSSSDSPFYEQYF. Here the CDR3 DNA reads TGTGCCAGCAGCTCAAGCGACAGTCCGTTCTACGAGCAGTACTTC. The rearrangement uses TRBV7-9 and TRBJ2-7; D is perhaps TRBD1 (5 bases). The CDR3 is 15 amino acids. Germline-derived CDR1 and CDR2 are SEHNR and FQNEAQ (reference sequence). The germline V and J ends were trimmed by 4 bases and 3 bases, with 16 bases remaining between them.

The chain couples TRBV24-1 to TRBJ1-5, with 8 bases aligning to TRBD1. Germline CDR1 and CDR2: KGHDR and SFDVKD. With V trimmed by 7 bases and J by 0 bases, 10 bases remained unmatched. CDR3 length: 17 amino acids. This chain's CDR3 is CATSPRTGTYSNQPQHF. The CDR3 nucleotides are TGTGCCACCAGCCCCCGGACAGGGACATATAGCAATCAGCCCCAGCATTTT.

This clone has a handful of counts. The chain recombines TRBV7-2 with TRBJ2-7; 10 bases line up with TRBD1. V lost 5 bases and J lost 3; bases outside the gene matches: 7. This CDR3 region has 15 residues. Per germline, CDR1 SGHTA and CDR2 FQGNSA. In DNA form, the CDR3 reads TGTGCCAGCAGCCCGACAGGGGGCAAACACTACGAGCAGTACTTC. Amino acids: CASSPTGGKHYEQYF.

V and J are TRBV27 and TRBJ2-7, with D possibly TRBD1 on 5 matching bases. The germline gives CDR1 MNHEY, CDR2 SMNVEV (reference sequence). The CDR3 length is 15 residues. Deletions cut 7 bases from V and 3 bases from J, with 19 bases between. DNA of the CDR3: TGTGCCAGCAAAGAGCACGATAAGGGGAACTACGAGCAGTACTTC. Translation: CASKEHDKGNYEQYF.

The CDR3 loop is CSVKVRPAQAYEQYF. CDR3 nucleotides: TGCAGCGTTAAGGTCCGGCCCGCACAGGCCTACGAGCAGTACTTC. This chain links TRBV29-1 with TRBJ2-7; a possible D gene is TRBD1 (5 bases). Germline V gene sequence: CDR1 SQVTM, CDR2 ANQGSEA. The ends were cut back, 5 bases at V and 2 bases at J, with 19 bases in the middle. CDR3 size: 15 residues.

This clone was seen a few times. The V and J genes are TRBV20-1 and TRBJ1-1; D is unclear. This CDR3 contains 11 residues. Trimming took off 3 bases at V and 4 bases at J, with 6 bases between the two ends. CDR1 and CDR2 (germline): DFQATT, SNEGSKA (reference sequence). For the CDR3, the DNA is TGCAGTGCTAGTTGGCCCACTGAAGCTTTCTTT. It encodes CSASWPTEAFF.

V is TRBV4-1 and J is TRBJ1-2; D ambiguous. The CDR3 sequence is 14 residues long. Deletions cut 1 base from V and 2 bases from J, with 8 bases between. In germline, CDR1 is MGHRA, CDR2 YSYEKL. The CDR3 DNA reads as TGCGCCAGCAGCCAAGTCTCGGGAAACTATGGCTACACCTTC. Translating gives CASSQVSGNYGYTF.

The chain combines TRBV30 with TRBJ1-1, with D unclear. There are 14 residues in the CDR3. The V end lost 3 bases, the J end lost 5 bases, and 16 bases lay between the germline ends. Germline V CDR1 and CDR2: GTSNPN, SVGIG (reference sequence). The CDR3 reads CAWSPGIGRTEAFF. In nucleotides, the CDR3 is TGTGCCTGGAGCCCCGGGATTGGGCGGACTGAAGCTTTCTTT.

The V call is TRBV10-3, the J call TRBJ2-7; 9 nucleotides agree with TRBD2. The CDR3 extends over 16 amino acids. With V trimmed by 6 bases and J by 5 bases, 14 bases remained unmatched. CDR1 and CDR2 (germline): ENHRY, SYGVKD. This CDR3 reads CAISTGRRGGSNEQYF. CDR3 nucleotides: TGTGCCATCAGCACCGGCCGGCGGGGGGGATCCAACGAGCAGTACTTC.

The genes are TRBV6-5 and TRBJ2-7, with D possibly matching TRBD2 (6 bases). This CDR3 has 12 amino acids. Germline values: CDR1 MNHEY, CDR2 SVGAGI. V lost 8 bases and J lost 2, with 10 bases in between. CDR3 sequence reads: CASSRGTYEQYF. CDR3 sequence (DNA): TGTGCCAGCTCTCGGGGGACCTACGAGCAGTACTTC.

This CDR3 is CASSRDRDEQYF. CDR3 DNA sequence: TGTGCCAGCAGCCGTGACAGGGACGAGCAGTACTTC. The genes are TRBV7-9 and TRBJ2-7; 7 bases line up with TRBD1. CDR3 length: 12 residues. Germline assignment: CDR1 SEHNR and CDR2 FQNEAQ (reference sequence). V lost 5 bases and J lost 5; bases outside the gene matches: 3.

The rearrangement links TRBV24-1 to TRBJ2-3; perhaps TRBD1 as D (5 bases). This CDR3 is built from 19 residues. Germline CDR1 KGHDR, CDR2 SFDVKD. Trimming pared 3 bases from V and 1 base from J, leaving 22 bases between. The CDR3 loop reads CATSDIPRRGPGGTDTQYF. In nucleotides, the CDR3 is TGTGCCACCAGTGATATTCCCCGTAGGGGTCCTGGAGGCACAGATACGCAGTATTTT.

The chain links TRBV7-2 to TRBJ2-2; D possibly corresponds to TRBD2 (6 bases). V lost 2 bases, J lost 6 bases, and 13 bases lay in between. From germline, CDR1 is SGHTA and CDR2 FQGNSA. CDR3 length: 15 residues. The CDR3 loop is CASSLRPLAPGELFF. CDR3 in DNA: TGTGCCAGCAGCTTAAGACCCCTAGCGCCCGGGGAGCTGTTTTTT.

The chain uses TRBV4-1 and TRBJ2-2; D possibly corresponds to TRBD1 (6 bases). From germline, CDR1 is MGHRA and CDR2 YSYEKL. This CDR3 is built from 16 residues. Trimming stripped 0 bases from V and 5 bases from J, with 13 bases between. CDR3 loop: CASSQESQGRTGELFF. CDR3 DNA sequence: TGCGCCAGCAGCCAAGAGTCCCAGGGGCGGACCGGGGAGCTGTTTTTT.